Here is one T cell receptor beta chain with its context. Produced via immunoSEQ multiplex PCR; TCRdb's table is partial and in-frame only. The sample includes about 67,000 clones, 75% to 90% seen only once; the top ten take around 5.3%. The V end was cut by 2 bases, the J end by 0 bases, with 6 bases between. This CDR3 contains 14 residues. Germline CDR1 SGHAT, CDR2 FQNNGV. This entry belongs to a study of blood T cell repertoires in COVID-19. Study details: The samples span acute and convalescent COVID-19 from the United States, Italy and Spain.

Sequencing was done on a sample of peripheral blood. This clonotype was sampled from a man aged 45-65 years with active COVID-19. V gene TRBV11-2 combines with J gene TRBJ2-3, with D unclear. The CDR3 coding sequence is TGTGCCAGCAGCTTAAGGCGGAGCACAGATACGCAGTATTTT. This translates into CASSLRRSTDTQYF.